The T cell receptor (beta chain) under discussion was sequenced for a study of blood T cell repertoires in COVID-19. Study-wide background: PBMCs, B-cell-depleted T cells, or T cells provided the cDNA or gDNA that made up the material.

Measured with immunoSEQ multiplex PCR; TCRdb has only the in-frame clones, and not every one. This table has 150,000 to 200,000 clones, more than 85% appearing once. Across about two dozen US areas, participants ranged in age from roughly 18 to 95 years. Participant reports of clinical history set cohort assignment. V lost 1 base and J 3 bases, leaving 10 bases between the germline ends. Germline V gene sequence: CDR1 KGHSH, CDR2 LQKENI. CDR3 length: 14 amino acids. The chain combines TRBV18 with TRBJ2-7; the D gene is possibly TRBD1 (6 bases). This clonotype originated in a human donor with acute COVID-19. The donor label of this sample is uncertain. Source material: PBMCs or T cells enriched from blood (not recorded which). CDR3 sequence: CASSPQARGYEQYF. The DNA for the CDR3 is TGTGCCAGCTCACCACAGGCCAGGGGCTACGAGCAGTACTTC.